Presented here are 18 T cell receptor beta chains from one specimen sequenced in a study of shared clonotypes between healthy human individuals (dated by TCRdb to between 2020 and 2021). To prepare the library, the immunoSEQ multiplex PCR assay was applied. The table comes from immuneACCESS by way of TCRdb, which keeps in-frame sequences with V and J called. Part of the clones is missing from these tables; in studies checked, under half for an unresolved V gene and the rest for unknown reasons. Here the sample has over a million clones; about 75% occur a single time. Approximately 1.5% of the sample belongs to the ten largest clones. Sequencing input: memory CD4+ T cells sorted from blood. The cell subset or site label on this specimen signifies: CD45RA-negative fraction. These receptors came from a man aged 18 to 30 in good health.

Turning to this clone: Additional DNA sequences in this sample encode the identical CDR3. V and J are TRBV5-4 and TRBJ2-2; D is unclear. CDR1 is SGHNT, CDR2 YYREEE, per germline (reference sequence). V lost 0 bases, J lost 2 bases, and 2 bases lay in between. The CDR3 sequence is 13 residues long. The CDR3 sequence: CASSLGNTGELFF. In nucleotides, the CDR3 is TGTGCCAGCAGCTTGGGCAACACCGGGGAGCTGTTTTTT.

The chain links TRBV9 to TRBJ1-2; possibly TRBD1 for D (5 bases). Trimming pared 4 bases from V and 4 bases from J, leaving 11 bases between. The CDR3 covers 13 residues. Germline lookup yields CDR1 SGDLS and CDR2 YYNGEE. The CDR3 nucleotides are TGTGCCAGCAGCCAGGAGGGACGCTATGGCTACACCTTC. This sequence encodes CASSQEGRYGYTF.

This chain uses TRBV5-1 with TRBJ2-7; 9 bases map to TRBD1. Germline CDR1 is SGHRS and CDR2 is YFSETQ. After removal of 6 bases from V and 5 bases from J, the junction contained 9 bases not matched to a gene. The CDR3 covers 14 residues. CDR3 sequence (DNA): TGCGCCAGCACTAGGACAGGGGAGGTGAACGAGCAGTACTTC. Its protein is CASTRTGEVNEQYF.

This clone occurred a few times. The CDR3 protein is CASSLTGTANSPLHF. The CDR3 region has the DNA TGTGCCAGCAGCCTGACTGGGACAGCCAATTCACCCCTCCACTTT. The genes are TRBV5-6 and TRBJ1-6; 7 positions agree with TRBD1. The CDR3 has 15 residues. CDR1 is SGHDT and CDR2 is YYEEEE in the germline V gene. J gave up 7 bases and V 4 bases, and 8 bases lay outside the gene matches.

V is TRBV2 and J is TRBJ2-3, with 7 bases identical to TRBD2. The J segment lost 0 bases and the V segment lost 7 bases, leaving 4 bases of the junction unmatched. The germline V gene has CDR1 SNHLY and CDR2 FYNNEI. The CDR3 totals 14 residues. The CDR3 loop reads CASKSGTSTDTQYF. The CDR3 DNA sequence: TGTGCCAGCAAAAGCGGGACTAGCACAGATACGCAGTATTTT.

The chain couples TRBV27 to TRBJ2-1, with TRBD2 identical over 10 bases. V shed 8 bases, J shed 0 bases, and the junction held 13 bases outside the gene matches. The CDR3 has 18 amino acids. Per the germline V gene, CDR1 is MNHEY and CDR2 is SMNVEV (reference sequence). This chain's CDR3 is CASAGGLAWRSSYNEQFF. The CDR3 region has the DNA TGTGCCAGCGCCGGGGGACTAGCGTGGAGGAGCTCCTACAATGAGCAGTTCTTC.

The gene calls are TRBV14 and TRBJ2-7, with D uncertain. Trimming cost V 4 bases and J 2 bases, with 3 bases left between them. Germline CDR1 is SGHDN and CDR2 is FVKESK. This CDR3 comprises 11 residues. Written as DNA, the CDR3 is TGTGCCAGCAGCCGGGCCTACGAGCAGTACTTC. Amino acids: CASSRAYEQYF.

This rearrangement joins TRBV18 to TRBJ2-5, with unresolved D. Germline V CDR1 and CDR2: KGHSH, LQKENI. The CDR3 has 15 amino acids. Trimming shortened V by 1 base and J by 2 bases, and 11 bases separated the two germline ends. CDR3 region: CASSPQATIQETQYF. The DNA for the CDR3 is TGTGCCAGCTCACCACAGGCTACCATACAAGAGACCCAGTACTTC.

The rearrangement links TRBV7-2 to TRBJ1-1, with D perhaps matching TRBD1 (5 bases). The V and J ends lost 3 bases and 8 bases respectively, with 13 bases between them. This CDR3 is built from 13 residues. Germline CDR1 and CDR2: SGHTA and FQGNSA. The CDR3 region is CASSLGAGTEAFF. The CDR3 nucleotides are TGTGCCAGCAGCTTGGGAGCGGGGACCGAAGCTTTCTTT.

The CDR3 DNA sequence: TGTGCCAGCAGCTCCTTGGCCGGCGACGGCTACACCTTC. Its translation is CASSSLAGDGYTF. The V gene is TRBV11-3, the J gene TRBJ1-2; D unclear. V was trimmed by 4 bases and J by 8 bases, leaving 14 bases between them. Germline V gene lookup returns CDR1 SGHNT and CDR2 YENEEA. The CDR3 sequence is 13 residues long.

V gene TRBV14 combines with J gene TRBJ2-1; D perhaps matches TRBD1 (5 bases). Germline V gene data show CDR1 as SGHDN and CDR2 as FVKESK. Trimming removed 1 base at V and 12 bases at J, with 19 bases between. The CDR3 extends over 15 amino acids. The CDR3 sequence is CASSQAVGRAAGQFF. CDR3 sequence (DNA): TGTGCCAGCAGCCAAGCGGTAGGCAGGGCAGCAGGGCAGTTCTTC.

This chain links TRBV7-8 with TRBJ2-1, with 9 bases identical to TRBD1. V lost 5 bases, J lost 3 bases, and 2 bases stayed unmatched. There are 14 residues in the CDR3. Germline values: CDR1 SGHVS, CDR2 FQNEAQ. The CDR3 coding sequence is TGTGCCAGCAGCCCGGGACAGGGCTACAATGAGCAGTTCTTC. It codes for CASSPGQGYNEQFF.

The J gene is TRBJ2-5, the V gene TRBV28; 7 bases map to TRBD1. The closer fit of TRBJ2-7 to the DNA end suggests the J call may be wrong. Germline V lookup: CDR1 MDHEN, CDR2 SYDVKM. The CDR3 contains 16 residues. CDR3 sequence reads: CAKPPTGSCSLYEQYF. The CDR3 DNA sequence: TGTGCCAAACCCCCGACAGGGTCCTGCAGCCTGTACGAGCAGTACTTC.

The rearrangement joins TRBV11-2 to TRBJ1-3; D is unclear. Germline V gives CDR1 SGHAT, CDR2 FQNNGV. There are 15 residues in the CDR3. Trimming removed 3 bases from V and 0 bases from J, with 9 bases in between. The CDR3 DNA follows: TGTGCCAGCAGCTTGAGCGGGAGCTCTGGAAACACCATATATTTT. It encodes CASSLSGSSGNTIYF.

This clone has more than one count but fewer than ten. The V gene is TRBV30, the J gene TRBJ1-5, with 10 bases lining up with TRBD1. The germline V gene encodes CDR1 GTSNPN and CDR2 SVGIG (reference sequence). V dropped 2 bases and J dropped 9; count of bases not matched to a gene: 10. The CDR3 runs 15 residues. In DNA form, the CDR3 reads TGTGCCTGGAGTATACCAGGGACAGGGGTTTGGCCCCAGCATTTT. Its protein is CAWSIPGTGVWPQHF. Looking up the rest from reference TRBV30 and TRBJ1-5 gives the full variable domain: SQTIHQWPATLVQPVGSPLSLECTVEGTSNPNLYWYRQAAGRGLQLLFYSVGIGQISSEVPQNLSASRPQDRQFILSSKKLLLSDSGFYLCAWSIPGTGVWPQHFGDGTRLSIL.

The chain joins TRBV29-1 to TRBJ1-5; D is perhaps TRBD1 (6 bases). The CDR3 length is 12 residues. From germline, CDR1 is SQVTM and CDR2 ANQGSEA. V was shortened by 4 bases and J by 5 bases, with 9 bases between the two germline ends. The CDR3 DNA reads TGCAGCGTTGCAGCAGGGGATCAGCCCCAGCATTTT. Translating gives CSVAAGDQPQHF.

The genes are TRBV10-3 and TRBJ2-1; no reliable D call. CDR3 length: 14 amino acids. V was clipped by 6 bases and J by 0 bases, with 9 bases between them. The germline V gene encodes CDR1 ENHRY and CDR2 SYGVKD. The CDR3: CAIRNRSSYNEQFF. The CDR3 bases are TGTGCCATCAGGAATCGGAGCTCCTACAATGAGCAGTTCTTC.

This clone came up once. The V and J genes are TRBV7-2 and TRBJ2-1, with D possibly being TRBD1 (6 bases). This CDR3 contains 16 residues. CDR1 and CDR2 (germline): SGHTA, FQGNSA. The V gene lost 5 bases and the J gene lost 4 bases, with 18 bases spanning the gap. The CDR3 coding sequence is TGTGCCAGCAGCCCCCTATCGACAGGATCGTACAATGAGCAGTTCTTC. It translates to CASSPLSTGSYNEQFF.